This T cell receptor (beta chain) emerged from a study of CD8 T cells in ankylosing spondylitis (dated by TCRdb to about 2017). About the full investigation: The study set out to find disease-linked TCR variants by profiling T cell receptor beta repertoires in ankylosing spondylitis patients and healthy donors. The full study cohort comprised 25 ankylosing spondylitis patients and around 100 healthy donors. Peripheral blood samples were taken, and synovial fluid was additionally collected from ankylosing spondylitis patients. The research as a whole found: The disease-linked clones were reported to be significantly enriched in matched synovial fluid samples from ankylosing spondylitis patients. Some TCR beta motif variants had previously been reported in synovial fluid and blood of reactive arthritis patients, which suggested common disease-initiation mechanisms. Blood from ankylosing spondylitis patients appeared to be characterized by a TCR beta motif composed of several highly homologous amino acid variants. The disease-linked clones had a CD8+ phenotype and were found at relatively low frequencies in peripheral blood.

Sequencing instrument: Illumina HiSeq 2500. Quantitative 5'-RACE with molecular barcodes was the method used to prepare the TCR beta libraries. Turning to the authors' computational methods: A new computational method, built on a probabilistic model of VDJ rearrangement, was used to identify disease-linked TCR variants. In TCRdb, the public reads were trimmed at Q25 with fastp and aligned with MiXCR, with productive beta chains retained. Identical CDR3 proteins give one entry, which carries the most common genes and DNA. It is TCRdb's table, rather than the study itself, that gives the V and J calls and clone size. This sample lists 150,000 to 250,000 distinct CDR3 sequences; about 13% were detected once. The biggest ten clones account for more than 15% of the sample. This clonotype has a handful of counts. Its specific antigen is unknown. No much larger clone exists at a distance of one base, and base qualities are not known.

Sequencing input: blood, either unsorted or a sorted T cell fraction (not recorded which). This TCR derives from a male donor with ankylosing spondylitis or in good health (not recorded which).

DNA sequence: TGCGCCAGCAGCCAAGAGGTGGCAGGCAGATACATTCAGTACTTC. This sequence encodes CASSQEVAGRYIQYF. The sequence is built from TRBV4-1 and TRBJ2-4; the D gene remains uncertain. Its CDR3 holds 15 amino acids, cysteine through phenylalanine. Only the CDR3 DNA stays, 45 bases, in frame from base 1. V gives up 0 bases and J gives up 8 bases, and the segment between their germline ends measures 14 bases. CDR1 and CDR2 are drawn from the germline V gene: MGHRA, YSYEKL.